This T cell receptor (beta chain) was captured in a study of blood T cells in healthy people across ages. This clonotype was seen a handful of times. This CDR3 region has 15 residues. With 3 bases removed from V and 3 bases from J, the gap between germline ends came to 15 bases. The second PCR ran about 6 to 11 cycles with a sample-barcoded 5' primer and J-beta primers. No fewer than 3 million CDR3-containing paired-end reads came from each sample. MiXCR, run by TCRdb on the 5' RACE reads, gives a single entry per CDR3 protein. The table lists about 1.1 million distinct CDR3 sequences, roughly two fifths of them singletons, with approximately 14% in the top ten.

V is TRBV12-3 or TRBV12-4 and J is TRBJ2-7; maybe TRBD1 (5 bases). The sequence came from a young man in good health. Material for sequencing was blood. The CDR3 nucleotides are TGTGCCAGCAGTTTCAGGGCCTTAGGTGACTACGAGCAGTACTTC. Amino acid sequence: CASSFRALGDYEQYF.